This TCR beta chain appears in the sequencing data of a study of cytomegalovirus exposure and HLA in healthy donors. The wider study: Among roughly 180 million T cells, an earlier analysis found 90 million to 130 million unique TCR beta sequences.

The study ran its PCR with 60 Vbeta and 13 Jbeta primers. The protocol was immunoSEQ multiplex PCR, while the TCRdb copy is restricted to in-frame clones and leaves out a portion. The sample records approximately 190,000 clones, about 85% being singletons. The CDR3 has 15 amino acids. V dropped 7 bases and J dropped 6 bases, with 19 bases sitting between them. CDR1 is LNHDA and CDR2 is SQIVND in the germline V gene (reference sequence). Of note for this clone: Its antigen is not identified.

Regarding the study as a whole: In presence/absence analyses, roughly uniform sequencing depth across donors was assumed. Differences between HLA loci emerged in a later analysis of TCR association rates, with DRB1 most and HLA-C fewest. Later analysis demonstrated an association between a missense DCLRE1C variant and TCR beta V- and J-gene trimming.

Sequenced: PBMCs. The sequence came from a boy between 2 and 10 years old in good health and CMV-seronegative. The chain is built from TRBV19 and TRBJ2-1; D might be TRBD1 (5 bases). CDR3 residues: CASTVDRFRSNEQFF. The CDR3 DNA sequence: TGTGCCAGTACCGTTGACAGATTTCGGAGCAATGAGCAGTTCTTC. The full variable domain, its missing parts supplied by reference TRBV19 and TRBJ2-1, is DGGITQSPKYLFRKEGQNVTLSCEQNLNHDAMYWYRQDPGQGLRLIYYSQIVNDFQKGDIAEGYSVSREKKESFPLTVTSAQKNPTAFYLCASTVDRFRSNEQFFGPGTRLTVL.